The clone carrying this T cell receptor beta chain was seen many times. What it binds is not known. The sample originates from a study of read filtering for tumor transcriptome and immune sequencing. Study conclusions and caveats: In IR-seq, single-read clonotypes were about 80% of clonotypes but 3% to 3.5% of reads.

The V gene end was trimmed by 0 bases and the J gene end by 2 bases; junction bases not matched to a gene: 8. Germline values: CDR1 SGHRS, CDR2 YFSETQ. This CDR3 comprises 18 residues. From 300 to 450 ng of RNA, a library with molecular barcoded alpha/delta and beta/gamma adaptors was made. TCRdb independently ran MiXCR on the reads; one entry per CDR3 protein. The profile shows about 39,000 distinct CDR3 sequences, roughly 13% of them singletons. Specimen: a population of CD138-negative cells sorted from bone marrow. The clonotype originates from a donor aged 40 or over with multiple myeloma. This chain connects TRBV5-1 to TRBJ1-4; the match to TRBD1 covers 9 bases. The CDR3 sequence: CASSLDGTGYSTNEKLFF. The CDR3 DNA is TGCGCCAGCAGCTTGGATGGGACAGGGTACTCGACTAATGAAAAACTGTTTTTT.